The rows below give T cell receptor beta chains drawn from one sample of a study of cytomegalovirus exposure and HLA in healthy donors. The table came from immunoSEQ multiplex PCR; TCRdb's copy has only in-frame clones and leaves some out. Counted here are under 150,000 clones, around three quarters occurring once; the ten biggest clones make up roughly 3.5%. Material: PBMCs. The receptors were gathered from a woman aged 30 to 39 in good health and CMV-seropositive. The CDR3 runs from the conserved cysteine through the conserved F or W. The D gene is left open where the match is weak. The size of a clone is reported for some rows only, either as once, few or many, or as a class for expanded clones.

j_gene	d_gene	abundance	v_gene	CDR3nt	CDR3aa
TRBJ2-7	.	few	TRBV2	TGTGCCAGCAGTGCATCCACAGGTGTTTTATCCTACGAGCAGTACTTC	CASSASTGVLSYEQYF
TRBJ1-6	.	.	TRBV28	TGTGCCAGCAGTTTCTTGAGCAGGGCCCGGTATTCACCCCTCCACTTT	CASSFLSRARYSPLHF
TRBJ2-2	TRBD2	once	TRBV27	TGTGCCAGTACGCTAACCGGGACTAGCGGGGCCTGGGGCACCGGGGAGCTGTTTTTT	CASTLTGTSGAWGTGELFF
TRBJ2-6	TRBD1	.	TRBV5-1	TGCGCCAGCAGCTTGGCCGGGACAGGATCTTCTGGGGCCAACGTCCTGACTTTC	CASSLAGTGSSGANVLTF
TRBJ2-3	.	once	TRBV5-1	TGCGCCAGCAGCCTTAACAGGGAGGATACGCAGTATTTT	CASSLNREDTQYF
TRBJ1-2	TRBD1	.	TRBV6-5	TGTGCCAGCAGCCGACAGGGAGATGGCTACACCTTC	CASSRQGDGYTF
TRBJ1-6	TRBD1	.	TRBV6-8	TGTGCCAGCAGTTACCGACCCGGACAGGGAAAAGGTCGGGATTCACCCCTCCACTTT	CASSYRPGQGKGRDSPLHF
TRBJ1-2	.	.	TRBV7-2	TGTGCCAGCAGCTCGGGACAAACCTTGAGCACCTTC	CASSSGQTLSTF
TRBJ2-1	.	.	TRBV4-2	TGTGCCAGCAGCCAAGCGGGGGGCCTTGCCTACAATGAGCAGTTCTTC	CASSQAGGLAYNEQFF
TRBJ1-2	TRBD1	.	TRBV11-2	TGTGCCAGCAACCCCTCGGCTGGGACAGGAGGCTATGGCTACACCTTC	CASNPSAGTGGYGYTF
TRBJ1-6	TRBD1	.	TRBV7-2	TGTGCCAGCAGCTTAGGGACAGGGGGCGGCTCACCCCTCCACTTT	CASSLGTGGGSPLHF
TRBJ1-4	.	few	TRBV9	TGTGCCAGCAGCGTAGAGGCGCGGGGTGAAAAACTGTTTTTT	CASSVEARGEKLFF
TRBJ2-2	.	.	TRBV7-3	TGTGCCAGCAGCCAAAGCGGGAACACCGGGGAGCTGTTTTTT	CASSQSGNTGELFF
TRBJ2-6	.	once	TRBV7-9	TGTGCCAGCAGCCCCCCCACCCGGGGGGCCAACGTCCTGACTTTC	CASSPPTRGANVLTF
TRBJ2-1	TRBD2	.	TRBV9	TGTGCCAGCAGCGTAGGGGCTAGCGGGAACAATGAGCAGTTCTTC	CASSVGASGNNEQFF
TRBJ2-4	TRBD1	.	TRBV28	TGTGCCAGCATAGGGACAGGGAAAAACATTCAGTACTTC	CASIGTGKNIQYF
TRBJ2-1	.	.	TRBV5-1	TGCGCCAGCAGCTCACGGACGGACAGTAATGAGCAGTTCTTC	CASSSRTDSNEQFF
TRBJ2-1	TRBD2	.	TRBV7-9	TGTGCCAGCAGCTTAGCAGGTAGCGGGGCCAACAATGAGCAGTTCTTC	CASSLAGSGANNEQFF
TRBJ2-5	TRBD2	.	TRBV30	TGTGCCTGGAGTACCCCGGGGGGCCAGTACTTC	CAWSTPGGQYF
TRBJ2-5	TRBD2	.	TRBV19	TGTGCCAGTAGCCCCGGTGGGGGACTACACCAAGAGACCCAGTACTTC	CASSPGGGLHQETQYF
TRBJ1-1	.	.	TRBV5-6	TGTGCCAGCAGCTTGACAGGGTCCGTTCTAGAAGCTTTCTTT	CASSLTGSVLEAFF
TRBJ2-2	.	.	TRBV4-1	TGCGCCAGCAGCCAAAGTCCTGGAGAGATTGGTAGGAACACCGGGGAGCTGTTTTTT	CASSQSPGEIGRNTGELFF
TRBJ2-3	TRBD2	.	TRBV7-2	TGTGCCAGCAGCCGGGGGGGAGGTTTCCGCACAGATACGCAGTATTTT	CASSRGGGFRTDTQYF
TRBJ2-7	TRBD2	.	TRBV5-5	TGTGCCACCCAACCTAGCGGGGGGGCCTACGAGCAGTACTTC	CATQPSGGAYEQYF
TRBJ2-5	.	.	TRBV9	TGTGCCAGCAGCGTAGGGGCGGGGGAGACCCAGTACTTC	CASSVGAGETQYF
TRBJ1-2	.	.	TRBV6-1	TGTGCCAGCAGTCTGGGCGGACAGAACTATGGCTACACCTTC	CASSLGGQNYGYTF
TRBJ2-5	.	.	TRBV4-1	TGCGCCAGCAGCCAAGAGCGGCAGGGGAAGACCCAGTACTTC	CASSQERQGKTQYF
TRBJ2-3	TRBD1	few	TRBV6-1	TGTGCCAGCAGCAACGGACAGGGGGCAAATACGCAGTATTTT	CASSNGQGANTQYF
TRBJ2-5	.	.	TRBV5-4	TGTGCCAGCAGCTTAGGGGGGGACGGTAAAGAGACCCAGTACTTC	CASSLGGDGKETQYF
TRBJ2-7	.	.	TRBV7-2	TGTGCCAGCTCCCGGGGTCACGACGACGAGCAGTACTTC	CASSRGHDDEQYF
TRBJ2-7	TRBD1	.	TRBV18	TGTGCCAGCTCACAGCCGGGACAGGGTTCCTACGAGCAGTACTTC	CASSQPGQGSYEQYF